The rows below give T cell receptor beta chains drawn from one sample of a study of CD8+ T cells in alopecia areata. TCRdb keeps only in-frame clones here, not all; method: immunoSEQ multiplex PCR. This table has 200,000 to 250,000 clones, approximately 57% appearing once. The sample in question was CD4+ T cells sorted from blood, obtained at week 4, from a patient treated with tofacitinib. The receptors derive from a human donor with alopecia areata. The CDR3 runs from the conserved cysteine through the conserved F or W. Fields, in order: V gene, D gene, J gene, clone size, CDR3 DNA, CDR3 protein. A D gene is named only where the DNA matches it firmly. Clone size is not always given. Where it is, it says once, few, many or a class for expanded clones.

V gene: TRBV15
D gene: NA
J gene: TRBJ2-3
clone size: NA
CDR3 DNA: TGTGCCACCAGCAGAGGAACCGCCGGAGGTACGCAGTATTTT
CDR3 protein: CATSRGTAGGTQYF

V gene: TRBV29-1
D gene: NA
J gene: TRBJ2-5
clone size: NA
CDR3 DNA: TGCAGCGTTGCAGGTGTTCTGCGAGAGACCCAGTACTTC
CDR3 protein: CSVAGVLRETQYF

V gene: TRBV5-1
D gene: NA
J gene: TRBJ2-3
clone size: few
CDR3 DNA: TGCGCCAGCAGCTATTATCCAGATACGCAGTATTTT
CDR3 protein: CASSYYPDTQYF

V gene: TRBV29-1
D gene: NA
J gene: TRBJ1-2
clone size: NA
CDR3 DNA: TGCAGCGTTGGTGCAGGGGACGACAGCTATGGCTACACCTTC
CDR3 protein: CSVGAGDDSYGYTF

V gene: TRBV2
D gene: TRBD1
J gene: TRBJ1-4
clone size: few
CDR3 DNA: TGTGCCAGCAGGGACAGGGGGTCGAAGGAAAAACTGTTTTTT
CDR3 protein: CASRDRGSKEKLFF

V gene: TRBV29-1
D gene: NA
J gene: TRBJ2-6
clone size: NA
CDR3 DNA: TGCAGCGTTGAAGAAGGGGGGGACTTCCTCCATCGGGCCAACGTCCTGACTTTC
CDR3 protein: CSVEEGGDFLHRANVLTF

V gene: TRBV10-3
D gene: NA
J gene: TRBJ1-6
clone size: NA
CDR3 DNA: TGTGCCATCAGTGAGTCGAAAACCTCCTATAATTCACCCCTCCACTTT
CDR3 protein: CAISESKTSYNSPLHF

V gene: TRBV9
D gene: TRBD2
J gene: TRBJ2-5
clone size: NA
CDR3 DNA: TGTGCCAGCAGCGTAGTAGCGGGGGGGGACAAAGAGACCCAGTACTTC
CDR3 protein: CASSVVAGGDKETQYF

V gene: TRBV28
D gene: NA
J gene: TRBJ2-7
clone size: many
CDR3 DNA: TGTGCCAGCAGTTTGGATGGAACCTCCTACGAGCAGTACTTC
CDR3 protein: CASSLDGTSYEQYF

V gene: TRBV14
D gene: NA
J gene: TRBJ2-7
clone size: NA
CDR3 DNA: TGTGCCAGCAGCCATGAATCCTACGAGCAGTACTTC
CDR3 protein: CASSHESYEQYF

V gene: TRBV30
D gene: NA
J gene: TRBJ1-1
clone size: NA
CDR3 DNA: TGTGCCTGGAGTAATAGGGGACAACGGTACACTGAAGCTTTCTTT
CDR3 protein: CAWSNRGQRYTEAFF

V gene: TRBV29-1
D gene: TRBD2
J gene: TRBJ2-7
clone size: NA
CDR3 DNA: TGCAGCGTTAGCGGGGGGCCGACCTACGAGCAGTACTTC
CDR3 protein: CSVSGGPTYEQYF

V gene: TRBV11-2
D gene: NA
J gene: TRBJ1-2
clone size: few
CDR3 DNA: TGTGCCAGCAGCTTAGGTTCCTATGGCTACACCTTC
CDR3 protein: CASSLGSYGYTF

V gene: TRBV29-1
D gene: TRBD1
J gene: TRBJ1-2
clone size: NA
CDR3 DNA: TGCAGCGTCGGACAGGGGAATGGCTACACCTTC
CDR3 protein: CSVGQGNGYTF

V gene: TRBV18
D gene: NA
J gene: TRBJ2-5
clone size: NA
CDR3 DNA: TGTGCCAGCTCCGGGGGACAGTCTCAAGAGACCCAGTACTTC
CDR3 protein: CASSGGQSQETQYF

V gene: TRBV4-2
D gene: NA
J gene: TRBJ2-5
clone size: NA
CDR3 DNA: TGTGCCAGCAGCCAAGATAAGGGGGGTTGGTCGGAGACCCAGTACTTC
CDR3 protein: CASSQDKGGWSETQYF

V gene: TRBV30
D gene: TRBD1
J gene: TRBJ1-6
clone size: NA
CDR3 DNA: TGTGCCTGGAGTAGAGCAGGGGGCACGAATAATTCACCCCTCCACTTT
CDR3 protein: CAWSRAGGTNNSPLHF

V gene: TRBV6-1
D gene: NA
J gene: TRBJ2-3
clone size: NA
CDR3 DNA: TGTGCCAGCAGTGAAGGTTGGGTTTTCACAGATACGCAGTATTTT
CDR3 protein: CASSEGWVFTDTQYF

V gene: TRBV6-1
D gene: NA
J gene: TRBJ2-1
clone size: few
CDR3 DNA: TGTGCCAGCGGGACCGAGAGCTTACCAGGCAATGAGCAGTTCTTC
CDR3 protein: CASGTESLPGNEQFF

V gene: TRBV29-1
D gene: TRBD2
J gene: TRBJ2-7
clone size: NA
CDR3 DNA: TGCAGCGTTAAACTAGCGGGGGGTCCCTACGAGCAGTACTTC
CDR3 protein: CSVKLAGGPYEQYF

V gene: TRBV6-6
D gene: TRBD1
J gene: TRBJ2-2
clone size: few
CDR3 DNA: TGTGCCAGCAGCAAAACAGGGGCCGGGGAGCTGTTTTTT
CDR3 protein: CASSKTGAGELFF

V gene: TRBV7-2
D gene: NA
J gene: TRBJ2-7
clone size: NA
CDR3 DNA: TGTGCCAGCAGCCCAACCGGACGGTACTACGAGCAGTACTTC
CDR3 protein: CASSPTGRYYEQYF

V gene: TRBV11-2
D gene: NA
J gene: TRBJ2-3
clone size: once
CDR3 DNA: TGTGCCAGCAGCTTAGATGGGGATACGCAGTATTTT
CDR3 protein: CASSLDGDTQYF

V gene: TRBV2
D gene: NA
J gene: TRBJ1-2
clone size: NA
CDR3 DNA: TGTGCCAGCAGCCAAACAGGACAGACGGTCTATGGCTACACCTTC
CDR3 protein: CASSQTGQTVYGYTF

V gene: TRBV5-1
D gene: NA
J gene: TRBJ2-3
clone size: NA
CDR3 DNA: TGCGCCAGCAAAGGAGGGGGGAGCACAGATACGCAGTATTTT
CDR3 protein: CASKGGGSTDTQYF

V gene: TRBV29-1
D gene: TRBD1
J gene: TRBJ1-1
clone size: NA
CDR3 DNA: TGCAGCGTTGCTCTGACAGGGACGGGGTCTGAAGCTTTCTTT
CDR3 protein: CSVALTGTGSEAFF

V gene: TRBV28
D gene: NA
J gene: TRBJ2-1
clone size: NA
CDR3 DNA: TGTGCCAGCAGTTTATTCTGGAATGAGCAGTTCTTC
CDR3 protein: CASSLFWNEQFF

V gene: TRBV18
D gene: NA
J gene: TRBJ2-5
clone size: NA
CDR3 DNA: TGTGCCAGCTCACCAAGCGGGACAAAGGAGACCCAGTACTTC
CDR3 protein: CASSPSGTKETQYF

V gene: TRBV19
D gene: TRBD1
J gene: TRBJ2-6
clone size: few
CDR3 DNA: TGTGCCAGTAGTCATCGTCTTTCGACAGGGAAGTCTGGGGCCAACGTCCTGACTTTC
CDR3 protein: CASSHRLSTGKSGANVLTF

V gene: TRBV11-3
D gene: TRBD1
J gene: TRBJ2-7
clone size: few
CDR3 DNA: TGTGCCAGCAGCTTAATGAACCCCGGGACAGCGGATTACGAGCAGTACTTC
CDR3 protein: CASSLMNPGTADYEQYF

V gene: TRBV5-1
D gene: TRBD1
J gene: TRBJ2-7
clone size: once
CDR3 DNA: TGCGCCAGCAGCGTGGACAGGGGGTCTAATGTGCAGTACTTC
CDR3 protein: CASSVDRGSNVQYF

V gene: TRBV29-1
D gene: TRBD1
J gene: TRBJ1-5
clone size: few
CDR3 DNA: TGCAGCGTTGGACAGGGGGGCGGAAATCAGCCCCAGCATTTT
CDR3 protein: CSVGQGGGNQPQHF

V gene: TRBV5-1
D gene: NA
J gene: TRBJ2-2
clone size: NA
CDR3 DNA: TGCGCCAGCAGCTATGACAGCTCGAACACCGGGGAGCTGTTTTTT
CDR3 protein: CASSYDSSNTGELFF

V gene: TRBV14
D gene: NA
J gene: TRBJ2-3
clone size: many
CDR3 DNA: TGTGCCAGCAGCCAAGATCGGCAGCTTGCTTATACGCAGTATTTT
CDR3 protein: CASSQDRQLAYTQYF

V gene: TRBV25-1
D gene: NA
J gene: TRBJ1-2
clone size: NA
CDR3 DNA: TGTGCCAGCAGTGAATTGGCAGGCCTGAGTGGCTACACCTTC
CDR3 protein: CASSELAGLSGYTF

V gene: TRBV13
D gene: NA
J gene: TRBJ1-2
clone size: NA
CDR3 DNA: TGTGCCAGCAGCTTAAGTGATCGGGGCTACACCTTC
CDR3 protein: CASSLSDRGYTF

V gene: TRBV2
D gene: NA
J gene: TRBJ2-6
clone size: NA
CDR3 DNA: TGTGCCAGCAGTGAAGCAGGGGCTGGGGCCAACGTCCTGACTTTC
CDR3 protein: CASSEAGAGANVLTF

V gene: TRBV9
D gene: NA
J gene: TRBJ1-2
clone size: few
CDR3 DNA: TGTGCCAGCAGCGTAGCCAGCAGTAACTATGGCTACACCTTC
CDR3 protein: CASSVASSNYGYTF

V gene: TRBV9
D gene: NA
J gene: TRBJ1-1
clone size: NA
CDR3 DNA: TGTGCCAGCAGCGTAGCTGGGGCAGACACTGAAGCTTTCTTT
CDR3 protein: CASSVAGADTEAFF

V gene: TRBV29-1
D gene: TRBD1
J gene: TRBJ2-2
clone size: NA
CDR3 DNA: TGCAGCGTTGATTCTGGGCAGGGGGCGGCCGGGGAGCTGTTTTTT
CDR3 protein: CSVDSGQGAAGELFF

V gene: TRBV7-9
D gene: TRBD1
J gene: TRBJ1-5
clone size: NA
CDR3 DNA: TGTGCCAGCAGCCTGACAGGGATGAATCAGCCCCAGCATTTT
CDR3 protein: CASSLTGMNQPQHF

V gene: TRBV15
D gene: TRBD2
J gene: TRBJ2-7
clone size: once
CDR3 DNA: TGTGCCACCGGGGTTCGCGGGGGAACCCCCTACGAGCAGTACTTC
CDR3 protein: CATGVRGGTPYEQYF

V gene: TRBV10-3
D gene: TRBD1
J gene: TRBJ2-7
clone size: NA
CDR3 DNA: TGTGCCATCAGAGATGGGACAGGGGGCACCTACGAGCAGTACTTC
CDR3 protein: CAIRDGTGGTYEQYF

V gene: TRBV7-2
D gene: NA
J gene: TRBJ2-3
clone size: many
CDR3 DNA: TGTGCCAGCAGCCCCGTTCGGCTGGACCTGGGGGATACGCAGTATTTT
CDR3 protein: CASSPVRLDLGDTQYF

V gene: TRBV14
D gene: NA
J gene: TRBJ2-5
clone size: NA
CDR3 DNA: TGTGCCAGCAGTCCTACGGGGTTGTCAGAGCAGTACTTC
CDR3 protein: CASSPTGLSEQYF

V gene: TRBV28
D gene: NA
J gene: TRBJ1-1
clone size: NA
CDR3 DNA: TGTGCCAGCCGGACCGCAATGAACACTGAAGCTTTCTTT
CDR3 protein: CASRTAMNTEAFF

V gene: TRBV18
D gene: NA
J gene: TRBJ2-4
clone size: few
CDR3 DNA: TGTGCCAGCTCACCTGGACCGGGGATCGCCAAAAACATTCAGTACTTC
CDR3 protein: CASSPGPGIAKNIQYF

V gene: TRBV27
D gene: TRBD1
J gene: TRBJ1-5
clone size: once
CDR3 DNA: TGTGCCAGCAGTTTCGTAGCAGGGGGGGATCAGCCCCAGCATTTT
CDR3 protein: CASSFVAGGDQPQHF

V gene: TRBV7-6
D gene: TRBD2
J gene: TRBJ2-3
clone size: NA
CDR3 DNA: TGTGCCAGCAGCTCGCTAGCGGGGGGGCTTACAGATACGCAGTATTTT
CDR3 protein: CASSSLAGGLTDTQYF

V gene: TRBV4-3
D gene: NA
J gene: TRBJ1-2
clone size: NA
CDR3 DNA: TGCGCCAGCAGCACCGAACAGGGCTACCATGGCTACACCTTC
CDR3 protein: CASSTEQGYHGYTF

V gene: TRBV7-2
D gene: NA
J gene: TRBJ2-7
clone size: few
CDR3 DNA: TGTGCCAGCAGCCCAAACTACGAGCAGTACTTC
CDR3 protein: CASSPNYEQYF

V gene: TRBV5-1
D gene: TRBD1
J gene: TRBJ2-3
clone size: NA
CDR3 DNA: TGCGCCAGCAGCGCTGGACAGGGGTTCACAGATACGCAGTATTTT
CDR3 protein: CASSAGQGFTDTQYF

V gene: TRBV6-5
D gene: NA
J gene: TRBJ1-4
clone size: NA
CDR3 DNA: TGTGCCAGCAGTTACTTGCAGGGTAATGAAAAACTGTTTTTT
CDR3 protein: CASSYLQGNEKLFF

V gene: TRBV2
D gene: NA
J gene: TRBJ2-7
clone size: few
CDR3 DNA: TGTGCCAGCAGCCGGGGACGGGCGGACTACGAGCAGTACTTC
CDR3 protein: CASSRGRADYEQYF

V gene: TRBV29-1
D gene: NA
J gene: TRBJ2-7
clone size: NA
CDR3 DNA: TGCAGCGTTGAATGGCGTGAGGAGGGATTCGGATACGAGCAGTACTTC
CDR3 protein: CSVEWREEGFGYEQYF

V gene: TRBV10-3
D gene: NA
J gene: TRBJ1-2
clone size: few
CDR3 DNA: TGTGCCATCAGTATGGGTGATAATGGCTACACCTTC
CDR3 protein: CAISMGDNGYTF

V gene: TRBV14
D gene: NA
J gene: TRBJ2-1
clone size: few
CDR3 DNA: TGTGCCAGCAGCCAAGATCGGCCTGAGCAGTTCTTC
CDR3 protein: CASSQDRPEQFF